This T cell receptor beta chain originates from a study of human T cells and chemical hapten exposure. The sample's time point: patch test 2, 6 weeks after DPC sensitization. Treatment meaning: therapeutic diphenylcyclopropenone sensitization with weekly scalp DPC. It was from unfractionated whole blood that total RNA was extracted. This CDR3 is 15 amino acids long. CDR1 is SGHTA, CDR2 FQGTGA, per germline. V was pared by 5 bases and J by 0 bases, with 5 bases of the junction left unmatched. TCRdb ran MiXCR on the RACE reads and lists one entry per CDR3 protein. The table includes 80,000 to 95,000 distinct CDR3 sequences, 9.5% to 13% detected once.

The sample in question was whole blood, obtained in connection with sensitization to the hapten diphenylcyclopropenone (DPC). V gene TRBV7-3 combines with J gene TRBJ2-3, with 7 bases matching TRBD1. The TCR was taken from a man younger than 35 with alopecia areata. Some clones in this sample may be carry-over from other donors' samples. The CDR3 nucleotides read TGTGCCAGCAGCCTCCGGACAGGAAGCACAGATACGCAGTATTTT. Amino acids: CASSLRTGSTDTQYF.